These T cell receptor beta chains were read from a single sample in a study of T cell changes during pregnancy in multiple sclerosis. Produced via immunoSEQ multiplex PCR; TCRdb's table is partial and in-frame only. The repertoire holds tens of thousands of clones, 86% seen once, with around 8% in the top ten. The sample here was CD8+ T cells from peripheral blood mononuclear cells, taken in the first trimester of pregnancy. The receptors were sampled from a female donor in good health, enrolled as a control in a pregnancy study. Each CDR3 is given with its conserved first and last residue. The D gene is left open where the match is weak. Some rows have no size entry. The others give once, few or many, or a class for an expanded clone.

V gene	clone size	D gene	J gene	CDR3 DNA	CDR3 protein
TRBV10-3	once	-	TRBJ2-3	TGTGCCATCAGTGAGGCGGGGAGTACGCAGTATTTT	CAISEAGSTQYF
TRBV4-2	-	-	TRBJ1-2	TGTGCCAGCAGCCAAGTGATAGGGGGTGACTATGGCTACACCTTC	CASSQVIGGDYGYTF
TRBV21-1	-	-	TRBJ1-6	TGTGCCATAGAGACAGGGAGGTTAACCCTCCACTTT	CAIETGRLTLHF
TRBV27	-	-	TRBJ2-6	TGTGCCAGCAGTACCCACAGGGAAGGGGCCAACGTCCTGACTTTC	CASSTHREGANVLTF
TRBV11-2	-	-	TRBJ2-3	TGTGCCAGCAGCTTAGACTCTCCCTATAGCACAGATACGCAGTATTTT	CASSLDSPYSTDTQYF
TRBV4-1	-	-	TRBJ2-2	TGCGCCAGCAGCCTCAGGGAGAACACCGGGGAGCTGTTTTTT	CASSLRENTGELFF
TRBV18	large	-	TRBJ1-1	TGTGCCAGCTCACCCACAGGGTACATGAACACTGAAGCTTTCTTT	CASSPTGYMNTEAFF
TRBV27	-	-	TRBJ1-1	TGTGCCAGCAGTTTATCGTCCATGCGGACTGAAGCTTTCTTT	CASSLSSMRTEAFF
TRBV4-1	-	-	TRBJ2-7	TGCGCCAGCAGCCATATTAGCGGTACGACCTACGAGCAGTACTTC	CASSHISGTTYEQYF
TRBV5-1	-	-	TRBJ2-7	TGCGCCAGCAGCAGCACAGGTCACTACGAGCAGTACTTC	CASSSTGHYEQYF
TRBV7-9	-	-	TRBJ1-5	TGTGCCAGCTCCCGAGGGAATAACCAGCCCCAGCATTTT	CASSRGNNQPQHF
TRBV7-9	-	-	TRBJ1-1	TGTGCCAGCAGCTTAGGCCGACAGGTAGTCACTGAAGCTTTCTTT	CASSLGRQVVTEAFF
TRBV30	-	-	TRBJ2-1	TGTGCCTGGAGTCTCGGACACCTTGATGAGCAGTTCTTC	CAWSLGHLDEQFF
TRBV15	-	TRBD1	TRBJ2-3	TGTGCCACCAGCAGAGGGGACAGTAGCACAGATACGCAGTATTTT	CATSRGDSSTDTQYF
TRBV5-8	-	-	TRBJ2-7	TGTGCCAGCAGCCCACTGGGCAGCTCCTACGAGCAGTACTTC	CASSPLGSSYEQYF
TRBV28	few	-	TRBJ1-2	TGTGCCAGCAGTTACCGCATGGGGGGTGACTACACCTTC	CASSYRMGGDYTF
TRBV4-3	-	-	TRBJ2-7	TGCGCCAGCAGCCGCGACCGGGCCTACGAGCAGTACTTC	CASSRDRAYEQYF
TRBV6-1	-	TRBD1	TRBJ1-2	TGTGCCAGCACCTTACCGGGACAGTTAATCTATGGCTACACCTTC	CASTLPGQLIYGYTF
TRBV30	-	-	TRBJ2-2	TGTGCCTGGACAGAGAACACCGGGGAGCTGTTTTTT	CAWTENTGELFF
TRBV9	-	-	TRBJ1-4	TGTGCCAGCAGCCCCAACGGGGGGATTAATGAAAAACTGTTTTTT	CASSPNGGINEKLFF
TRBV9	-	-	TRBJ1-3	TGTGCCAGCAGCGTAATTGGAGCCTCTGGAAACACCATATATTTT	CASSVIGASGNTIYF
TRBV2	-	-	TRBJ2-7	TGTGCCAGCATACTACCGGGGTTCTACGAGCAGTACTTC	CASILPGFYEQYF
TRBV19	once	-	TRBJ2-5	TGTGCCAGTAGTATAGCTAGTGGGGGCGCAGAGACCCAGTACTTC	CASSIASGGAETQYF
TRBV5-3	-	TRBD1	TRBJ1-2	TGTGCCAGAAGCGCAGGGGGGCCACAGGGATGGCGCGGCTACACCTTC	CARSAGGPQGWRGYTF
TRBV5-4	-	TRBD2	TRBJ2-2	TGTGCCAGCAGCTTCCACCTAGCGGGGGCAGAGGGGGGGGAGCTGTTTTTT	CASSFHLAGAEGGELFF
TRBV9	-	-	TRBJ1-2	TGTGCCAGCAGCGTAACCAACCAGGGAGGGGGAGGCTACACCTTC	CASSVTNQGGGGYTF
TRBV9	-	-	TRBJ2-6	TGTGCCAGCAGCGTAGAGGGGAACTCTGGGGCCAACGTCCTGACTTTC	CASSVEGNSGANVLTF
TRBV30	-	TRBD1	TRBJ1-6	TGTGCCTGGAGTGCCGGACAGGGTTCAAGTCCCCTCCAATTT	CAWSAGQGSSPLQF
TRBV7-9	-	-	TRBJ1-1	TGTGCCAGCACCCTAGAAGCAGGGGTTGGCGAAGCTTTCTTT	CASTLEAGVGEAFF
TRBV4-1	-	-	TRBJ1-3	TGCGCCAGCAGCCAAGGTCTGAACAGCCGAAACACCATATATTTT	CASSQGLNSRNTIYF
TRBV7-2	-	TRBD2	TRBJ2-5	TGTGCCAGCAGCCCCGGGGGAGGGGAGACCCAGTACTTC	CASSPGGGETQYF
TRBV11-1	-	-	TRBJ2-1	TGTGCCAGCAGCCCTACAGGGAATCGCAATGAGCAGTTCTTC	CASSPTGNRNEQFF
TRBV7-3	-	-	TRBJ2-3	TGTGCCAGCAGCTTAGAAGCGTGGGATACGCAGTATTTT	CASSLEAWDTQYF
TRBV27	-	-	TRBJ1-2	TGTGCCATCCGAGGTGTCTATGGCTACACCTTC	CAIRGVYGYTF
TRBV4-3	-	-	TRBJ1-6	TGCGCCAGCAAAGATTCTAGACAGAATTATAATTCACCCCTCCACTTT	CASKDSRQNYNSPLHF
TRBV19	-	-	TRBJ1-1	TGTGCCAGTAGTATAATTCACGGCACTGAAGCTTTCTTT	CASSIIHGTEAFF
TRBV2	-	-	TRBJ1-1	TGTGCCAGCAGTGGGTCCTATACTGAAGCTTTCTTT	CASSGSYTEAFF
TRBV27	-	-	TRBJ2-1	TGTGCCAGCAGTTTAGTGCGGAGAGGGTATGAGCAGTTCTTC	CASSLVRRGYEQFF
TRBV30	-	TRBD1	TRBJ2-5	TGTGCCTGGATAGGACAGGCCCTCCAAGAGACCCAGTACTTC	CAWIGQALQETQYF